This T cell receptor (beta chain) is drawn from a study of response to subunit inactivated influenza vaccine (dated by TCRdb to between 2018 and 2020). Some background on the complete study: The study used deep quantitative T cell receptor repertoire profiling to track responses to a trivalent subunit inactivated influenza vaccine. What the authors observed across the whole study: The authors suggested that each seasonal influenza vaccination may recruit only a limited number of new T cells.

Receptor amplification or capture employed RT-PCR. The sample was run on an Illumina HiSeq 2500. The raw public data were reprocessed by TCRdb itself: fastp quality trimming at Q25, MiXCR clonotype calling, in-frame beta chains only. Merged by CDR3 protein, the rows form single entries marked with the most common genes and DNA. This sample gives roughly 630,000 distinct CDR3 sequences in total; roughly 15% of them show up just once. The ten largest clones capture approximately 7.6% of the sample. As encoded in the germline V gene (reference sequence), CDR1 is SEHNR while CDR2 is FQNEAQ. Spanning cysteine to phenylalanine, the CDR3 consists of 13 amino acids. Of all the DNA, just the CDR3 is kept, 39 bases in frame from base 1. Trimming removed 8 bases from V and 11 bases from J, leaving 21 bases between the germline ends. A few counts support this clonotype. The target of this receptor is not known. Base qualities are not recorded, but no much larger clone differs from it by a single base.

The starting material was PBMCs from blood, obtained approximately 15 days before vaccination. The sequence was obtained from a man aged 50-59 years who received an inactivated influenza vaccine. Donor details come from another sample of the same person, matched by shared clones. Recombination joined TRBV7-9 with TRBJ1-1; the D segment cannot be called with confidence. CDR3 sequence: CASFPAGGDAAFF. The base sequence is TGTGCCAGCTTCCCCGCGGGCGGGGATGCGGCTTTCTTT.